This TCR beta chain was captured in a study of cytomegalovirus exposure and HLA in healthy donors. Notes on the study in general: Roughly even sequencing depth across donors was the assumption behind the presence/absence analyses.

The PCR employed 60 Vbeta primers together with 13 Jbeta primers. Repertoires were generated with immunoSEQ multiplex PCR, while TCRdb's copy carries only in-frame clones and drops some. The sample lists about 260,000 clones; just under 85% were seen once. This CDR3 has 13 residues. The V and J ends lost 1 base and 9 bases respectively, with 10 bases between them. Germline V gene sequence: CDR1 LGHNT, CDR2 FRNRAP. To note about this clone: Its target is not known.

Sequencing was carried out using PBMCs. The chain joins TRBV12-5 to TRBJ1-5; no clear D gene. The receptor's source is a woman in her thirties or forties in good health and CMV-seropositive. In DNA form, the CDR3 reads TGTGCTAGTGGTTTGGATCTATGGTGGCCCCAGCATTTT. Residues: CASGLDLWWPQHF.